The present T cell receptor beta chain was sequenced within a study of shared clonotypes between healthy human individuals. Sorted-subset replicate PCRs used 200 ng of genomic DNA. This amount corresponded to tens of thousands of T cell genomes. Original data processing: Filtering differed because ImmunoSEQ produced junction-only sequences that carried no quality scores. The repertoire was sequenced with immunoSEQ multiplex PCR; TCRdb's copy has only in-frame clones and lacks some. V, J and clone size are taken as reported in that table, and D and trimming were inferred from the DNA itself. The table has 1,100,000 or so clones, around 78% seen once. Points from the study as a whole: Genetic and exposure-history diversity was limited by the small donor number.

This clone was counted a single time. Its antigen is currently unknown. Trimming stripped 8 bases from V and 4 bases from J, with 18 bases between. CDR3 length: 14 residues. This TCR came from a man aged 18-30 years in good health. Some clones in this sample may be carry-over from other donors' samples. The chain couples TRBV5-3 to TRBJ1-1, with unresolved D. TRBV5-3 is flagged as an ORF with uncertain function. Material for sequencing was memory CD4+ T cells from PBMCs. Indicated subset: CD45RA-negative fraction. CDR3 sequence reads: CASTPEPAATEAFF. DNA for the CDR3: TGTGCCAGCACACCGGAACCGGCGGCCACTGAAGCTTTCTTT.